This TCR beta chain was recorded in a study of T cell responses to AZD1222 COVID-19 vaccine. Across the study: Second-dose timings of about 4 or about 12 weeks were pooled.

Clones were read by immunoSEQ multiplex PCR, and TCRdb kept only the in-frame ones, dropping some. The sample records over 150,000 clones, 75% to 95% being singletons. CDR1 is MDHEN and CDR2 is SYDVKM in the germline V gene. Trimming took 1 base from V and 6 from J, leaving 9 bases between them. The CDR3 is 14 amino acids. On this clone: Its antigen remains unidentified.

Findings and caveats of the study: Compared with day 0, the breadth and depth of the Spike-specific TCR repertoire rose significantly after two doses of AZD1222. Seropositive status at baseline applied to only six AZD1222 recipients. Repertoires were sampled only after the peak T cell response.

The gene calls are TRBV28 and TRBJ2-2, with D tentatively TRBD1 (5 bases). This sequence originates from an adult in good health. The material sequenced was peripheral blood, taken on day 0 of AZD1222 vaccination. The CDR3: CASSLSSGPGELFF. The CDR3 DNA is TGTGCCAGCAGTTTATCTTCAGGGCCCGGGGAGCTGTTTTTT.